The 2 T cell receptor beta chains presented below share a single source sample, sequenced in a study of shared T cell receptors in the human thymus. The protocol was immunoSEQ multiplex PCR, while the TCRdb copy is restricted to in-frame clones and leaves out a portion. The sample has hundreds of thousands of clones, around three quarters seen once. The data were also submitted as part of a second study, on human thymus T cells.

The sample consisted of thymocytes. The receptor source for this set is a boy under two years old with a congenital heart defect.

This clone has just one count. This sequence joins TRBV6-5 and TRBJ2-7; 7 bases line up with TRBD1. Germline V gene data show CDR1 as MNHEY and CDR2 as SVGAGI. The CDR3 runs to 15 residues. V was pared by 2 bases and J by 2 bases, with 6 bases of the junction left unmatched. CDR3 sequence (DNA): TGTGCCAGCAGTTACGGGGCAGGGGGTGCCTACGAGCAGTACTTC. Its translation: CASSYGAGGAYEQYF.

This clone was recorded once. The chain recombines TRBV19 with TRBJ1-1; 8 bases line up with TRBD1. There are 14 residues in the CDR3. Unmatched junction bases numbered 4, after V lost 6 bases and J lost 1 base. Germline CDR1 and CDR2: LNHDA and SQIVND (reference sequence). This CDR3 reads CASSSTGENTEAFF. Here the CDR3 DNA reads TGTGCCAGTAGCTCGACAGGGGAGAACACTGAAGCTTTCTTT.